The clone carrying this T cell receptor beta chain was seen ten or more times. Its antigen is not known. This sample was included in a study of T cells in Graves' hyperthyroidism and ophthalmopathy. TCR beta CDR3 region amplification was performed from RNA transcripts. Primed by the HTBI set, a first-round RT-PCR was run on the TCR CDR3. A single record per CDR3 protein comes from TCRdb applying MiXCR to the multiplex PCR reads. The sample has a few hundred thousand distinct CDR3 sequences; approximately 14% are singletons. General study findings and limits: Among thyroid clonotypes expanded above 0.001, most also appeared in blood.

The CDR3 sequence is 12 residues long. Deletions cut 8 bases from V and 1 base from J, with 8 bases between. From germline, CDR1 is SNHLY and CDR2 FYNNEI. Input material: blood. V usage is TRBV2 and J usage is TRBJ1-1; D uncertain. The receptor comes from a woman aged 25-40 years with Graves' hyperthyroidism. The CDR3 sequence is CASSWGNTEAFF. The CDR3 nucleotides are TGTGCCAGCTCTTGGGGGAACACTGAAGCTTTCTTT.